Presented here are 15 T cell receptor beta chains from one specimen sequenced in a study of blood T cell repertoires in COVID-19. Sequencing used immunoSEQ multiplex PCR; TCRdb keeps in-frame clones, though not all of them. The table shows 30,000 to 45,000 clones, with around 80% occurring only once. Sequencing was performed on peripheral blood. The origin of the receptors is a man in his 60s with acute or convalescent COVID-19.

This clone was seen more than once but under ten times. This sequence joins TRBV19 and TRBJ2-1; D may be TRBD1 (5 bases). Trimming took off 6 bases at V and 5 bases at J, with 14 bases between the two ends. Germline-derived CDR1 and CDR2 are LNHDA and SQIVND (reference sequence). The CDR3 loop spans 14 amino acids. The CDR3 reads CASRSSGRHNEQFF. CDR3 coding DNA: TGTGCCAGTAGATCCTCAGGGCGGCACAATGAGCAGTTCTTC.

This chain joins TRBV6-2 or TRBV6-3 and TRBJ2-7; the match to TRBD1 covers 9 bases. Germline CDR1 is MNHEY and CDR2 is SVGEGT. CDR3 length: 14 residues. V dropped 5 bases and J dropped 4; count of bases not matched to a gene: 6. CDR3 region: CASSTGGSKYEQYF. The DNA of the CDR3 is TGTGCCAGCAGTACAGGGGGCTCAAAGTACGAGCAGTACTTC.

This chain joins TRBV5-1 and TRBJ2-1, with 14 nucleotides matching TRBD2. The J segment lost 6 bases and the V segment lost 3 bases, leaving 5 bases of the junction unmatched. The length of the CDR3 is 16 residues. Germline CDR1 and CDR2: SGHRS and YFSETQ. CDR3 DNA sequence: TGCGCCAGCAGCTCCGGACTAGCGGGAGGTCCCAATGAGCAGTTCTTC. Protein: CASSSGLAGGPNEQFF.

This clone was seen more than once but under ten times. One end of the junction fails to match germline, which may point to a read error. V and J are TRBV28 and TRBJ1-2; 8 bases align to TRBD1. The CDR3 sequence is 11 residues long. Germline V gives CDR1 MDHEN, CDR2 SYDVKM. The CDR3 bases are TGTGCCGGCAGGGGGCCGGGTGGCTACACCTTC. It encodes CAGRGPGGYTF.

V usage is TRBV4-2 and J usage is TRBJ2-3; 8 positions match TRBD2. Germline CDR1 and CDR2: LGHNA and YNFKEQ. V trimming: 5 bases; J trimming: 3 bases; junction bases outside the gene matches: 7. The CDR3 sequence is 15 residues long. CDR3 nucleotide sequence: TGTGCCAGCAGCTTCGGGACTAGTGGGACAGATACGCAGTATTTT. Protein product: CASSFGTSGTDTQYF.

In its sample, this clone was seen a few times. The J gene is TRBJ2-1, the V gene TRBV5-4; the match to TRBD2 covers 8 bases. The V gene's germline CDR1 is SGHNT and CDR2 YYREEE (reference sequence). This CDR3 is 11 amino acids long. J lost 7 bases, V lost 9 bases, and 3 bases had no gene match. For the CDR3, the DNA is TGTGCCACCCGCGGGGGGAATGAGCAGTTCTTC. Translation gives CATRGGNEQFF.

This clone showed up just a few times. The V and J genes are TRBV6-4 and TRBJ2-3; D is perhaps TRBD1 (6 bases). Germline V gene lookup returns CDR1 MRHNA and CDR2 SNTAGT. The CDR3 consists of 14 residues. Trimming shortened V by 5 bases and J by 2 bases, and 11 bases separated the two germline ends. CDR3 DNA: TGTGCCAGCAGTAAAGGACAGACCACAGATACGCAGTATTTT. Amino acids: CASSKGQTTDTQYF.

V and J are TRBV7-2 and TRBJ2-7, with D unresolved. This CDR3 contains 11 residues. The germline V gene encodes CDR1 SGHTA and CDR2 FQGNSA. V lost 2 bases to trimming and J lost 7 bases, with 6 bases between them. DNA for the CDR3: TGTGCCAGCAGCTTACTGGCAGAGCAGTACTTC. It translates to CASSLLAEQYF.

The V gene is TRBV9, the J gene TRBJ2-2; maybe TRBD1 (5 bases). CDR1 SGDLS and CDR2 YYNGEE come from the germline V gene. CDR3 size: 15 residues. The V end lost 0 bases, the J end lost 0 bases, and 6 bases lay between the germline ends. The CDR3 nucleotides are TGTGCCAGCAGCGTAGCCAGGGCGAACACCGGGGAGCTGTTTTTT. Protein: CASSVARANTGELFF.

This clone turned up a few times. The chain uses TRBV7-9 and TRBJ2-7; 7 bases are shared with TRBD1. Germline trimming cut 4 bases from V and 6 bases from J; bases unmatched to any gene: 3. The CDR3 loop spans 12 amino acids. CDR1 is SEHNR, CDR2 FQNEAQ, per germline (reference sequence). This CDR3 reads CASSSTGREQYF. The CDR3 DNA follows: TGTGCCAGCAGCTCGACAGGGCGCGAGCAGTACTTC.

The chain's CDR3 is CASSVHVGVNTGELFF. CDR3 DNA sequence: TGTGCCAGCAGCGTACACGTGGGAGTGAACACCGGGGAGCTGTTTTTT. The chain links TRBV9 to TRBJ2-2, with D perhaps matching TRBD2 (5 bases). The CDR3 totals 16 residues. Germline CDR1 and CDR2: SGDLS and YYNGEE. Deletions cut 1 base from V and 1 base from J, with 11 bases between. The full variable domain, in which reference TRBV9 and TRBJ2-2 provide the parts outside the CDR3, is DSGVTQTPKHLITATGQRVTLRCSPRSGDLSVYWYQQSLDQGLQFLIQYYNGEERAKGNILERFSAQQFPDLHSELNLSSLELGDSALYFCASSVHVGVNTGELFFGEGSRLTVL.

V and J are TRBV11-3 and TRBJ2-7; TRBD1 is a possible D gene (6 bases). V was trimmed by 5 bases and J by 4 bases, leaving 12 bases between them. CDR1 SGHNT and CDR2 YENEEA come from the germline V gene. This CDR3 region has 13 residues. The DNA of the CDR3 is TGTGCCAGCAGCGGGGACACCCGGTACGAGCAGTACTTC. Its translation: CASSGDTRYEQYF.

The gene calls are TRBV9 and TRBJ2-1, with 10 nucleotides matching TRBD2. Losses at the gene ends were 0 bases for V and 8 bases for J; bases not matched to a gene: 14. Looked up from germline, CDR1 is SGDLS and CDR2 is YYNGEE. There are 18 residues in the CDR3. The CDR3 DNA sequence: TGTGCCAGCAGCGTAGCCTCTAGCGGGAGTGTTTGGGTCTATGAGCAGTTCTTC. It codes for CASSVASSGSVWVYEQFF.

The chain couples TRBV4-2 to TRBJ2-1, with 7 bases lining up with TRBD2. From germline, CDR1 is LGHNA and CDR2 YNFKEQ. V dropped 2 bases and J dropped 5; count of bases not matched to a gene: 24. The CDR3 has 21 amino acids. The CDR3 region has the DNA TGTGCCAGCAGCCAAACTCCCGGACTAGGAGCCCGGAGAACATTTAACAATGAGCAGTTCTTC. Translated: CASSQTPGLGARRTFNNEQFF.

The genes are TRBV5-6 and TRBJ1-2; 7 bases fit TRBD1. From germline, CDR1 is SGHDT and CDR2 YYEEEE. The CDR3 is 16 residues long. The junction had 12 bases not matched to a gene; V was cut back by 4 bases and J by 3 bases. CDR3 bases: TGTGCCAGCAGCACGCTACTACAGGGGACCTACTATGGCTACACCTTC. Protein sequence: CASSTLLQGTYYGYTF.